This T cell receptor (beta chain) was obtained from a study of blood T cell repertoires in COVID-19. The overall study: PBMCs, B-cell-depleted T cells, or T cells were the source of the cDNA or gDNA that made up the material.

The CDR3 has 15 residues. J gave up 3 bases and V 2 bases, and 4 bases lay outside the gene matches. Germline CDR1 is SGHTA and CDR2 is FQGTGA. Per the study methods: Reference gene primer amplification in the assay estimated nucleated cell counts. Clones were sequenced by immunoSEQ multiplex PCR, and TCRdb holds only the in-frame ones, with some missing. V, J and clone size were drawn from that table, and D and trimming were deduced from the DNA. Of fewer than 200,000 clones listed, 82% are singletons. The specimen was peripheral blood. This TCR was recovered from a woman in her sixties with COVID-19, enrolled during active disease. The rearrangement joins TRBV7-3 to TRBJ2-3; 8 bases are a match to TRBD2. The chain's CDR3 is CASSLLGGRTDTQYF. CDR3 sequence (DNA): TGTGCCAGCAGCTTATTGGGCGGGAGGACAGATACGCAGTATTTT.